This TCR beta chain was retrieved from a study of blood T cell repertoires in COVID-19. As for the study in general: Some COVID-19 samples were acute and others convalescent; all came from the United States, Italy and Spain. In each case, the material was cDNA or gDNA derived from T cells, B-cell-depleted T cells, or PBMCs.

Original processing notes: Estimation of nucleated cell counts was performed using reference gene primer amplification. Clones were sequenced by immunoSEQ multiplex PCR, and TCRdb holds only the in-frame ones, with some missing. The DNA was the basis for D and trimming; V, J and clone size are from that table. The sample has 100,000 to 120,000 clones; around four fifths are singletons. J gave up 5 bases and V 10 bases, and 9 bases lay outside the gene matches. Germline V CDR1 and CDR2: SGHTA, FQGTGA. The CDR3 covers 13 residues. The rearrangement uses TRBV7-3 and TRBJ2-7, with TRBD1 matching 9 bases. The specimen was peripheral blood. The TCR was taken from a woman between 70 and 85 years old with acute or convalescent COVID-19. CDR3 region: CATRDRAGNEQYV. The CDR3 DNA reads as TGTGCCACGAGGGACAGGGCGGGCAACGAGCAGTACGTC.